The clone carrying this T cell receptor (beta chain) was observed a handful of times. As yet, its antigen is unknown. CDR1 is SGHTA, CDR2 FQGNSA, per germline. The CDR3 sequence is 15 residues long. V trimming: 7 bases; J trimming: 9 bases; junction bases outside the gene matches: 16. This specimen belongs to a study of CD8+ T cells in alopecia areata. The study, taken as a whole, reports: Scalp sequencing captures resident alphabeta T cells of normal skin too.

Collection of lesional scalp punch biopsies and peripheral blood was performed in alopecia areata patients. The sequencing template was cDNA reverse transcribed from extracted RNA. Method: immunoSEQ multiplex PCR; TCRdb's copy keeps in-frame clones and lacks some. This table holds 75,000 to 100,000 clones, 41% found once. The specimen was CD4+ T cells sorted from blood. J is TRBJ2-3 and V is TRBV7-2, with 7 nucleotides matching TRBD2. The TCR originated in a human donor with alopecia areata. The CDR3, as DNA: TGTGCCAGCACCCCCCCTGGTGTGCGGGAGCGGACGCAGTATTTT. It encodes CASTPPGVRERTQYF.